A single sample is the source of the 17 T cell receptor beta chains below, sequenced in a study of cytomegalovirus exposure and HLA in healthy donors. In the PCR, 60 Vbeta and 13 Jbeta primers were used. Generated by immunoSEQ multiplex PCR, the TCRdb table keeps only in-frame clones and is missing some. The sample has 150,000 or so clones; 60% to 80% are singletons. The sequenced sample consisted of PBMCs. The receptor set was obtained from a man over 45 in good health and CMV-seropositive.

This rearrangement joins TRBV6-1 to TRBJ1-2, with 10 nucleotides matching TRBD1. The trim removed 6 bases at V and 8 bases at J, leaving 3 bases unmatched. The CDR3 is 12 amino acids. Germline assignment: CDR1 MNHNS and CDR2 SASEGT. The CDR3 sequence: CASSDRGRGYTF. DNA of the CDR3: TGTGCCAGCAGCGACAGGGGGCGAGGCTACACCTTC.

The V gene is TRBV28, the J gene TRBJ1-5; D is undetermined. The CDR3 sequence is 15 residues long. Germline CDR1 reads MDHEN; CDR2 reads SYDVKM. V lost 3 bases and J lost 0, with 9 bases in between. CDR3 coding DNA: TGTGCCAGCAGTTTTGGAGGTACTAGCAATCAGCCCCAGCATTTT. Translation: CASSFGGTSNQPQHF.

The V and J genes are TRBV28 and TRBJ2-7, with D possibly matching TRBD2 (6 bases). The CDR3 length is 16 residues. The V gene's germline CDR1 is MDHEN and CDR2 SYDVKM. V was trimmed by 1 base and J by 3 bases, leaving 16 bases between them. In nucleotides, the CDR3 is TGTGCCAGCAGTTTATTCCCTTTGGGAGGATACTACGAGCAGTACTTC. Amino acids: CASSLFPLGGYYEQYF.

V and J are TRBV9 and TRBJ1-5; perhaps TRBD1 as D (5 bases). Trimming removed 3 bases from V and 6 bases from J, with 7 bases in between. CDR1 is SGDLS, CDR2 YYNGEE, per germline. CDR3 length: 12 amino acids. CDR3 sequence reads: CASSGGGQPQHF. CDR3 nucleotide sequence: TGTGCCAGCAGCGGGGGCGGTCAGCCCCAGCATTTT.

This clone was found a few times. The gene calls are TRBV5-4 and TRBJ1-6; tentatively, D is TRBD1 (5 bases). Germline CDR1 reads SGHNT; CDR2 reads YYREEE (reference sequence). Trimming cost V 4 bases and J 7 bases, with 12 bases left between them. The CDR3 consists of 14 residues. CDR3 DNA sequence: TGTGCCAGCAGCCAACAGGTGGCGAATTCACCCCTCCACTTT. Protein sequence: CASSQQVANSPLHF.

The chain couples TRBV27 to TRBJ2-7; 11 nucleotides line up with TRBD2. The CDR3 extends over 15 amino acids. V shed 7 bases and J 4 bases; nucleotides not matched to a gene: 9. CDR1 MNHEY and CDR2 SMNVEV come from the germline V gene (reference sequence). The CDR3 loop reads CASNSLGTSGYEQYF. The DNA for the CDR3 is TGTGCCAGCAACTCTCTGGGGACTAGCGGTTACGAGCAGTACTTC.

The chain links TRBV28 to TRBJ2-1; TRBD2 might be the D (6 bases). The CDR3 is 14 residues long. Germline lookup yields CDR1 MDHEN and CDR2 SYDVKM. V lost 4 bases, J lost 6 bases, and 13 bases lay in between. The CDR3 sequence: CASSWGVEGNEQFF. In DNA form, the CDR3 reads TGTGCCAGCAGTTGGGGGGTGGAGGGCAATGAGCAGTTCTTC. Full variable domain (outside the CDR3, taken from reference TRBV28 and TRBJ2-1): DVKVTQSSRYLVKRTGEKVFLECVQDMDHENMFWYRQDPGLGLRLIYFSYDVKMKEKGDIPEGYSVSREKKERFSLILESASTNQTSMYLCASSWGVEGNEQFFGPGTRLTVL.

The table lists this clone with a count of one. The CDR3 region is CASSYPTGALEQYF. In DNA form, the CDR3 reads TGTGCCAGCAGCTATCCGACAGGGGCCCTCGAGCAGTACTTC. The rearrangement joins TRBV11-2 to TRBJ2-7; TRBD1 agrees at 8 bases. V was pared by 4 bases and J by 6 bases, with 8 bases of the junction left unmatched. CDR1 and CDR2 (germline): SGHAT, FQNNGV. This CDR3 comprises 14 residues.

This clone was seen a handful of times. This chain uses TRBV6-4 with TRBJ2-1, with 7 bases fitting TRBD1. V gave up 4 bases and J gave up 4 bases; unmatched junction bases: 7. The CDR3 loop spans 15 amino acids. The germline gives CDR1 MRHNA, CDR2 SNTAGT. For the CDR3, the DNA is TGTGCCAGCAGTGTTGAGGGGGCCGGGTACAATGAGCAGTTCTTC. Protein sequence: CASSVEGAGYNEQFF.

This clone was picked up one time. This chain uses TRBV15 with TRBJ1-4; TRBD1 might be the D (6 bases). The CDR3 has 16 residues. CDR1 and CDR2 (germline): LNHNV, YYDKDF (reference sequence). Between the trimmed V and J ends, which lost 1 base and 0 bases, there was a span of 9 bases. The CDR3 reads CATSRGQATTNEKLFF. In DNA, the CDR3 is TGTGCCACCAGCAGAGGACAGGCCACAACTAATGAAAAACTGTTTTTT.

V is TRBV6-6 and J is TRBJ1-2; D possibly corresponds to TRBD1 (5 bases). The germline V gene encodes CDR1 MNHNY and CDR2 SVGAGI (reference sequence). Trimming stripped 5 bases from V and 2 bases from J, with 18 bases between. There are 16 residues in the CDR3. The CDR3 region is CASSQTLGGENYGYTF. The CDR3 DNA reads as TGTGCCAGCAGTCAAACCCTGGGAGGGGAAAACTATGGCTACACCTTC.

The CDR3 here is CASSVRLVTDTQYF. As DNA, the CDR3 is TGTGCCAGCAGCGTAAGACTAGTCACAGATACGCAGTATTTT. The rearrangement links TRBV9 to TRBJ2-3; D perhaps matches TRBD2 (6 bases). The CDR3 has 14 residues. Germline V gene data show CDR1 as SGDLS and CDR2 as YYNGEE. Between the trimmed V and J ends, which lost 1 base and 2 bases, there was a span of 8 bases.

The chain recombines TRBV7-8 with TRBJ2-2; tentatively, D is TRBD1 (6 bases). Germline CDR1 SGHVS, CDR2 FQNEAQ. Trimming stripped 4 bases from V and 4 bases from J, with 16 bases between. The CDR3 contains 16 residues. CDR3 protein: CASSSNRVLGTGELFF. In DNA, the CDR3 is TGTGCCAGCAGCTCGAACAGGGTTTTGGGCACCGGGGAGCTGTTTTTT.

This chain connects TRBV5-6 to TRBJ2-5, with TRBD2 identical over 9 bases. Per the germline V gene, CDR1 is SGHDT and CDR2 is YYEEEE. The CDR3 is 16 residues long. J was trimmed by 4 bases and V by 4 bases; bases with no gene match: 11. This CDR3 reads CASSPGVSGGVETQYF. The CDR3 nucleotides are TGTGCCAGCAGCCCTGGGGTTAGCGGGGGCGTAGAGACCCAGTACTTC.

The V call is TRBV28, the J call TRBJ2-3, with 9 nucleotides matching TRBD1. Germline-derived CDR1 and CDR2 are MDHEN and SYDVKM. With 6 bases clipped from V and 5 bases from J, the junction kept 6 bases outside the gene matches. CDR3 length: 14 amino acids. CDR3 protein: CASRPGTGKDTQYF. The CDR3, as DNA: TGTGCCAGCAGACCCGGGACAGGGAAAGATACGCAGTATTTT.

Turning to this clone: An end of the junction differs from the germline gene, which may be a read error. The chain combines TRBV7-9 with TRBJ1-4; 11 bases align to TRBD1. This CDR3 spans 15 amino acids. Germline V gene sequence: CDR1 SEHNR, CDR2 FQNEAQ (reference sequence). Written as DNA, the CDR3 is TGTTCCAGCAGCACCTGGACAGGGGGCGAAGAAAAACTGTTTTTT. This gives the protein CSSSTWTGGEEKLFF.

CDR3 bases: TGTGCCAGCAGCCCCCTGGGGGCGGGTGAAAAACTGTTTTTT. Protein: CASSPLGAGEKLFF. This chain joins TRBV28 and TRBJ1-4; TRBD1 is a possible D gene (6 bases). This CDR3 comprises 14 residues. V shed 6 bases and J shed 7 bases, with 15 bases lying between them. Per the germline V gene, CDR1 is MDHEN and CDR2 is SYDVKM.